This T cell receptor beta chain stems from a study of T cell responses to AZD1222 COVID-19 vaccine listed by TCRdb under 2021. For context, the study as a whole: AZD1222 recipients given second doses at about 4 weeks or at about 12 weeks were pooled, since spike-specific TCR depth and breadth were not found to differ between the two schedules. TCR sequencing covered fewer than 250 trial participants: 200 to 220 given two doses of AZD1222 and around 26 given two doses of MenACWY control vaccine. Trial participants were enrolled by age into 18-55, 56-69 and 70-plus year subgroups, with approximately 150, 28 and 58 TCR-sequenced participants respectively. The research as a whole found: Because no samples from the day 14 peak response were available, repertoires could be characterized only after the peak T cell response. The 56-69-year group was small, and its depth increase did not reach significance, likely because of low power. Reportedly, close to half of the unique spike-specific TCRs recognized epitopes lying outside the regions that are mutated in the B.1.351 and B.1.1.7 variants. Only five to seven AZD1222 recipients were SARS-CoV-2 seropositive at baseline, limiting conclusions about previously exposed vaccinees. Most participants were white British and females outnumbered males, and the authors suggested that clonal diversity may have been underestimated. After two AZD1222 doses, both the breadth and the depth of spike-specific TCRs were significantly higher than at day 0 and than in MenACWY recipients. Vaccine-associated CD4 TCRs spanned the whole spike protein, with dominant responses in regions 160-218 and 743-854.

In the case of this clone: The antigen it recognizes is unknown. Base qualities are missing; no much larger clone stands one base away.

The CDR3 covers 15 residues, taking in both the cysteine and the phenylalanine. The retained sequence is limited to the CDR3, 45 bases, with the frame set at the first base. CDR1 and CDR2 are read off the germline V gene (reference sequence) as SEHNR and FQNEAQ. The junction shows trimming of 1 base on V and 2 bases on J, plus 11 bases between the germline ends. In light of the paper, this sample's time point label describes: baseline before first vaccination. Samples from vaccinated people were obtained from the UK trials COV001 and COV002, which included a single-blind randomized controlled phase 2/3 trial of AZD1222 (ChAdOx1 nCoV-19) in healthy adults. For TCRbeta chain sequencing, PBMC samples from trial participants were taken at day 0 and at day 28 after the second dose. The CDR3 regions of human TCRbeta chains were analyzed by immunosequencing. Per the authors' processing: TCRs in the repertoires were matched against a reference library of SARS-CoV-2-specific TCRs that had been generated with the MIRA antigen-specificity platform. Breadth meant the fraction of unique TCRs that were SARS-CoV-2-associated, whereas depth meant the fraction of total T cells that were SARS-CoV-2-associated. Using the MIRA data, each spike-specific TCR was mapped to the spike region that the TCR reacts to and placed in a CD4 or CD8 class. Log10-transformed breadth and depth values were compared by one-way ANOVA with Sidak's multiple comparisons tests. TCRdb stores this immuneACCESS table with in-frame sequences only. Part of the clones is absent; in the studies checked, under half of the shortfall reflects unresolved V genes, and no reason is known for the rest. Clone size and the V and J calls come from that table; the DNA yielded D and trimming. The sample table lists under 150,000 clones, 93% of them with a count of one. Of the sample, approximately 5% is held by the ten largest clones.

The chain couples TRBV7-9 to TRBJ1-2; TRBD1 is perhaps the D gene, given 5 matching bases. This clonotype was sampled from an adult in good health. The sequences come from peripheral blood, collected on day 0 of AZD1222 vaccination. CDR3 reads: CASSLVQGGNYGYTF. The DNA is TGTGCCAGCAGCTTAGTCCAGGGAGGGAACTATGGCTACACCTTC.